This T cell receptor (beta chain) was obtained from a study of blood T cell repertoires in COVID-19. This clone showed up just once. Some clones are missing from TCRdb's copy, which holds only in-frame ones; the method was immunoSEQ multiplex PCR. Of about 150,000 clones in the sample, under 90% were seen once. Germline V gene lookup returns CDR1 MDHEN and CDR2 SYDVKM. J gave up 8 bases and V 10 bases, and 13 bases lay outside the gene matches. The CDR3 has 14 amino acids. The sequence came from a woman aged 45-65 years who had recovered from COVID-19. Sequencing was carried out using PBMCs or T cells enriched from blood (not recorded which). This chain links TRBV28 with TRBJ1-3; 8 bases are a match to TRBD1. The CDR3 nucleotides read TGTGCCACCAAGGACAGGGTTTCTAGTCACACCATATATTTT. Protein: CATKDRVSSHTIYF. Looking up the rest from reference TRBV28 and TRBJ1-3 gives the full variable domain: DVKVTQSSRYLVKRTGEKVFLECVQDMDHENMFWYRQDPGLGLRLIYFSYDVKMKEKGDIPEGYSVSREKKERFSLILESASTNQTSMYLCATKDRVSSHTIYFGEGSWLTVV.